This TCR beta chain was obtained from a study of beta chain features in type 1 diabetes. About the study: Examination covered around 100 million sorted cells spanning all samples. Study results and caveats: All four CD4+ subsets of Type 1 diabetes patients contained TCRB CDR3s that were moderately but significantly shorter. Healthy donors had naive, central memory and Treg TCRB repertoires that appeared less similar than those seen among patients.

Over 95% purity was reached by all sorted populations. Germline CDR1 is SEHNR and CDR2 is FQNEAQ (reference sequence). V dropped 3 bases and J dropped 2; count of bases not matched to a gene: 5. The CDR3 is made up of 15 amino acids. Every isolated RNA sample was fully reverse transcribed, so sequencing captured expressed TCRB transcripts. TCRdb's table, derived via immunoSEQ multiplex PCR, lists solely in-frame clones and lacks some. The table shows around 120,000 clones, with roughly 17% occurring only once. Of note for this clone: Its antigen is still unknown.

Sequencing used central memory CD4+ T cells from blood. The clonotype comes from a man between 18 and 29 years old with type 1 diabetes. The V call is TRBV7-9, the J call TRBJ1-1, with 8 positions matching TRBD1. In nucleotides, the CDR3 is TGTGCCAGCAGCTTCCTGACAGGGGCAAACACTGAAGCTTTCTTT. Amino acids: CASSFLTGANTEAFF.